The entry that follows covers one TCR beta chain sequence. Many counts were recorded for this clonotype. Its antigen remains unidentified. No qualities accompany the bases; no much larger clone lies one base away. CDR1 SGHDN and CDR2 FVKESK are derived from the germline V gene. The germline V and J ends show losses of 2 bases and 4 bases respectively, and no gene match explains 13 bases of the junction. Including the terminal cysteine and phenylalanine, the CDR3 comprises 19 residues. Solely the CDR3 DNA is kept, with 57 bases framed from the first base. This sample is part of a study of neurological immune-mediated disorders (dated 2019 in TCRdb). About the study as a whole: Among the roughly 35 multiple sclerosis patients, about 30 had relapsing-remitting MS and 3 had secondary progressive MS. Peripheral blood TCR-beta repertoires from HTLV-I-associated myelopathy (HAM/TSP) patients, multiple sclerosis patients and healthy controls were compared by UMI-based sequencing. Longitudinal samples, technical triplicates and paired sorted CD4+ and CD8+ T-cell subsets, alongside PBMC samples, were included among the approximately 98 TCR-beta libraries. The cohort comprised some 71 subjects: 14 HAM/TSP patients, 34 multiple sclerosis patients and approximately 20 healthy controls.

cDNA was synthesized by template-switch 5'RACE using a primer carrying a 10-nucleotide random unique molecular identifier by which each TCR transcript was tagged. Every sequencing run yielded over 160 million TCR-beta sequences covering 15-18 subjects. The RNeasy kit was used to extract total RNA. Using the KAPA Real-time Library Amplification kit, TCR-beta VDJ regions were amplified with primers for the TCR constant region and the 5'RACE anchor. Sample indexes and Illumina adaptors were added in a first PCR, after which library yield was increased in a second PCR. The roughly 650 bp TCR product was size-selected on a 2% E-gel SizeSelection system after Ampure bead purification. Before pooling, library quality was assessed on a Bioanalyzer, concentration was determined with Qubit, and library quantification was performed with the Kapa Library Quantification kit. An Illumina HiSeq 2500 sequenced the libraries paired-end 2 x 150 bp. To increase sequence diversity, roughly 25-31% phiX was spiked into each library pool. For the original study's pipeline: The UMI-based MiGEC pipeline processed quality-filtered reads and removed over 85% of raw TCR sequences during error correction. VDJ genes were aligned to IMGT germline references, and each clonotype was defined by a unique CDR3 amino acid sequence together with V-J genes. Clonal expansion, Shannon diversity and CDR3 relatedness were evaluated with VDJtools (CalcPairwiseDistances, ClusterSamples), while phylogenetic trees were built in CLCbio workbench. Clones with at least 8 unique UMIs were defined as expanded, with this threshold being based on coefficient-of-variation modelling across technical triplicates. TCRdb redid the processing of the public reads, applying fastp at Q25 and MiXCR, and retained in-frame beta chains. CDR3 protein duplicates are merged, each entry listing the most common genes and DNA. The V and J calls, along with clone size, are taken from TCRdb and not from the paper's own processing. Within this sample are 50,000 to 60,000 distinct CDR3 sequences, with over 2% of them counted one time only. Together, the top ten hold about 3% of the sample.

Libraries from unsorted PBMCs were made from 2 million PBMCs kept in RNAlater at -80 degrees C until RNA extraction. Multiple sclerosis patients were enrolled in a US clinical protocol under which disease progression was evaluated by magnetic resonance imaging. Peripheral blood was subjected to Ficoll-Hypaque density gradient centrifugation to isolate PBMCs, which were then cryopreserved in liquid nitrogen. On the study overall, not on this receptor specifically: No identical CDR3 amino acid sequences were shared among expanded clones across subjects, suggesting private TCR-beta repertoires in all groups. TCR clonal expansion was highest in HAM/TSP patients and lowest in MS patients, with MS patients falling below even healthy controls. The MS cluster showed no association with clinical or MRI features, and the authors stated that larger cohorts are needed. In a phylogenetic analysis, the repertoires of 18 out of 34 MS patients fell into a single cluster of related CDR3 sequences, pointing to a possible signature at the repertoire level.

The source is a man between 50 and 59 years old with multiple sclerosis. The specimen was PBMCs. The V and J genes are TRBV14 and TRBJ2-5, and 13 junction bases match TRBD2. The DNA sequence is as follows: TGTGCCAGCAGCCAACGTCCGGGACTAGCGGGACCGCGGGGAGAGACCCAGTACTTC. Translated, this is CASSQRPGLAGPRGETQYF.